The source of this TCR beta chain is a study of identical twins. General study points: With abundant cord blood beta clonotypes, insertions were fewer; memory repertoires showed no such pattern.

Among all donors, each was a healthy Caucasian. This clonotype was counted at least ten times. What it binds is unknown. Addition of a universal primer site occurred through template switching, and cDNA carried unique molecular identifiers. In TCRdb, the 5' RACE reads were re-called with MiXCR into one record per CDR3 protein. The repertoire holds around 470,000 distinct CDR3 sequences, with 11% to 15% as singletons. The V end lost 2 bases, the J end lost 2 bases, and 7 bases lay between the germline ends. The CDR3 runs to 13 residues. The same data also went into a second study, on yellow fever vaccine responses in identical twins.

The chain links TRBV12-3 or TRBV12-4 to TRBJ2-7; TRBD1 or TRBD2 may be the D gene (5 bases each). This sequence was found in a woman younger than 30 in good health. Sequenced: CD4+ T cells sorted from blood. The CDR3 loop reads CASSLQGPYEQYF. CDR3 nucleotides: TGTGCCAGCAGTTTACAGGGACCCTACGAGCAGTACTTC.